One sample yielded the 9 T cell receptor beta chains listed below, sequenced in a study of a mutant IDH1 vaccine in newly diagnosed glioma. Sequencing used immunoSEQ multiplex PCR; TCRdb keeps in-frame clones, though not all of them. The repertoire holds 45,000 to 60,000 clones, with roughly 78% as singletons. Their cognate antigens are unknown. Time point meaning: week 5, during vaccination. Mutant IDH1 20-mer peptide, at 300 ug, made up each vaccine dose, with topical imiquimod. The input for sequencing was PBMCs, taken from a glioma patient whose treatment included an IDH1 peptide vaccine. The receptors shown here come from a man aged 50 or older with glioma.

The J gene is TRBJ1-2, the V gene TRBV19; 7 bases agree with TRBD1. CDR1 is LNHDA and CDR2 is SQIVND in the germline V gene (reference sequence). The V segment lost 6 bases and the J segment 3 bases; nucleotides outside the gene matches: 10. The CDR3 runs to 15 residues. Here the CDR3 DNA reads TGTGCCAGTAGCCGCAAGGCAGGGGGTGACTATGGCTACACCTTC. Translation gives CASSRKAGGDYGYTF.

This rearrangement joins TRBV6-6 to TRBJ1-5, with a possible D match to TRBD1 (6 bases). V lost 0 bases to trimming and J lost 7 bases, with 10 bases between them. Germline lookup yields CDR1 MNHNY and CDR2 SVGAGI (reference sequence). The CDR3 extends over 14 amino acids. CDR3 bases: TGTGCCAGCAGTTACTCGACCCAGGGGCAGCCCCAGCATTTT. This gives the protein CASSYSTQGQPQHF.

This clone has just a few counts. The V and J genes are TRBV9 and TRBJ2-3; 11 bases align to TRBD2. The V gene's germline CDR1 is SGDLS and CDR2 YYNGEE. The CDR3 is 15 residues long. V trimming: 4 bases; J trimming: 1 base; junction bases outside the gene matches: 2. The CDR3 region is CASSTTSGGTDTQYF. For the CDR3, the DNA is TGTGCCAGCAGCACGACTAGCGGGGGCACAGATACGCAGTATTTT.

J is TRBJ1-2 and V is TRBV28, with TRBD1 identical over 7 bases. Trimming cost V 3 bases and J 4 bases; bases outside gene matches: 5. CDR3 length equals 14 residues. CDR1 and CDR2 from the germline V gene are MDHEN and SYDVKM. The CDR3 region has the DNA TGTGCCAGCAGTTTTAACAGGGGTGTCTATGGCTACACCTTC. This gives the protein CASSFNRGVYGYTF.

V usage is TRBV7-9 and J usage is TRBJ1-1; tentatively, D is TRBD1 (5 bases). CDR1 and CDR2 (germline): SEHNR, FQNEAQ (reference sequence). The CDR3 has 12 amino acids. The V end was cut by 4 bases, the J end by 8 bases, with 11 bases between. The CDR3 bases are TGTGCCAGCAGCTCTCCCGGGACGGAAGCTTTCTTT. Residues: CASSSPGTEAFF.

The CDR3 region is CASSQGYGNQPQHF. CDR3 bases: TGTGCCAGTAGCCAGGGTTATGGGAATCAGCCCCAGCATTTT. The chain has TRBV19 and TRBJ1-5, with D possibly TRBD1 on 5 matching bases. The CDR3 runs to 14 residues. V lost 6 bases, J lost 4 bases, and 13 bases lay in between. The germline gives CDR1 LNHDA, CDR2 SQIVND (reference sequence).

This chain connects TRBV19 to TRBJ1-2; D ambiguous. The CDR3 has 15 residues. Looked up from germline, CDR1 is LNHDA and CDR2 is SQIVND (reference sequence). V was clipped by 6 bases and J by 1 base, with 15 bases between them. The CDR3 coding sequence is TGTGCCAGTAGCCCATATAACAACCTTAACTATGGCTACACCTTC. It translates to CASSPYNNLNYGYTF.

This rearrangement joins TRBV5-5 to TRBJ2-7; D is undetermined. This CDR3 is built from 12 residues. CDR1 is SGHKS, CDR2 YYEKEE, per germline (reference sequence). The V end was cut by 2 bases, the J end by 2 bases, with 5 bases between. The CDR3 spells CASSLDTYEQYF. In nucleotides, the CDR3 is TGTGCCAGCAGCTTAGATACCTACGAGCAGTACTTC.

The chain combines TRBV27 with TRBJ1-1; TRBD1 might be the D (5 bases). The CDR3 extends over 15 amino acids. V was clipped by 3 bases and J by 0 bases, with 11 bases between them. Germline V gene sequence: CDR1 MNHEY, CDR2 SMNVEV (reference sequence). The DNA of the CDR3 is TGTGCCAGCAGTTTGGGGACGGCCATGAACACTGAAGCTTTCTTT. It codes for CASSLGTAMNTEAFF.